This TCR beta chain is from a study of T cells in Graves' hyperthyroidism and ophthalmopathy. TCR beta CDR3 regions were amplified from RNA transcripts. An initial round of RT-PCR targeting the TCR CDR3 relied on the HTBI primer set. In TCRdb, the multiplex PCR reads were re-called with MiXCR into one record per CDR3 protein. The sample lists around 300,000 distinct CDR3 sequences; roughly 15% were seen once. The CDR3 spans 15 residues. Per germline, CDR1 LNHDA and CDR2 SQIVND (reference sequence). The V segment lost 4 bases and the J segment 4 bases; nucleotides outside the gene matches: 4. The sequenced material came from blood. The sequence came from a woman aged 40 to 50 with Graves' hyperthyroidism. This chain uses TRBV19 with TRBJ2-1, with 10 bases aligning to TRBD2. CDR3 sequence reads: CASSTGTSAYNEQFF. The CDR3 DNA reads TGTGCCAGTAGTACCGGGACTAGCGCTTACAATGAGCAGTTCTTC.